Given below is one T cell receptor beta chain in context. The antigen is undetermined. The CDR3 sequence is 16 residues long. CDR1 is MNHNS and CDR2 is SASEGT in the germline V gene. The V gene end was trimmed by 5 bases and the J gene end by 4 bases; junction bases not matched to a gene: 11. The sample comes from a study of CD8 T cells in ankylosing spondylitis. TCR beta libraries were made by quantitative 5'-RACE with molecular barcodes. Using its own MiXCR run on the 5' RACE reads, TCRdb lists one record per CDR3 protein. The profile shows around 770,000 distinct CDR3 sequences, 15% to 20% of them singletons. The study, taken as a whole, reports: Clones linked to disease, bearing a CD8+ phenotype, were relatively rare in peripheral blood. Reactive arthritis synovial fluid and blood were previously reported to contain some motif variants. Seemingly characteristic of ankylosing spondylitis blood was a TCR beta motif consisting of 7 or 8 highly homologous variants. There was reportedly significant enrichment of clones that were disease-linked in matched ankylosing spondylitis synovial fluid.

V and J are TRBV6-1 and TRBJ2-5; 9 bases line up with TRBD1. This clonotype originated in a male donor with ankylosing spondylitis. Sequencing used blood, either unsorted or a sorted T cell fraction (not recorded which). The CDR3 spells CASSPRGTGSRETQYF. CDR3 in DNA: TGTGCCAGCAGTCCCAGGGGGACAGGGTCGCGAGAGACCCAGTACTTC.